The rows below give T cell receptor beta chains drawn from one sample of a study of shared clonotypes between healthy human individuals. The protocol was immunoSEQ multiplex PCR, while the TCRdb copy is restricted to in-frame clones and leaves out a portion. The sample lists some 1,900,000 clones; around 96% were seen once. Source material: naive CD8+ T cells sorted from blood. The receptor source for this set is a man younger than 30 in good health. CDR3s include the opening cysteine and the closing phenylalanine or tryptophan. A D gene is named only where the DNA matches it firmly. Clone sizes are given selectively: once, few, many, or a class where the clone is expanded.

clone size | CDR3 length | J gene | V gene | D gene | CDR3 DNA | CDR3 protein
NA | 14 | TRBJ2-7 | TRBV27 | NA | TGTGCCAGCAGTTTACCAGGCAGGGGTTACGAGCAGTACTTC | CASSLPGRGYEQYF
NA | 16 | TRBJ1-5 | TRBV10-3 | NA | TGTGCCATCAGTGTGGGATTTGGGGGGGACAATCAGCCCCAGCATTTT | CAISVGFGGDNQPQHF
NA | 14 | TRBJ2-7 | TRBV9 | TRBD2 | TGTGCCAGCGGGAGGGGACTAGCGGGCTACGAGCAGTACTTC | CASGRGLAGYEQYF
NA | 14 | TRBJ2-1 | TRBV2 | TRBD2 | TGTGCCAGCAATAGTGGCGGGAGAGAACATGAGCAGTTCTTC | CASNSGGREHEQFF
NA | 13 | TRBJ2-5 | TRBV6-1 | NA | TGTGCCAGCTGTCCAGACAGCCAAGAGACCCAGTACTTC | CASCPDSQETQYF
NA | 13 | TRBJ1-4 | TRBV30 | NA | TGTGCCTCCGACCGGGAGGGCAAGGAAAAACTGTTTTTT | CASDREGKEKLFF
NA | 12 | TRBJ2-7 | TRBV30 | NA | TGTGCCTGGGAAAGGGGCGGCTACGAGCAGTACTTC | CAWERGGYEQYF
NA | 13 | TRBJ2-7 | TRBV19 | NA | TGTGCCACTGGCAGCGAGTATGCCTACGAGCAGTACTTC | CATGSEYAYEQYF
NA | 15 | TRBJ2-7 | TRBV28 | NA | TGTGCCAGCACTCCAGGGATTCTCAAAGAATACGAGCAGTACTTC | CASTPGILKEYEQYF
NA | 14 | TRBJ2-7 | TRBV7-8 | NA | TGTGCCAGCAGCTCGACAGAGATCTCCTACGAGCAGTACTTC | CASSSTEISYEQYF
NA | 12 | TRBJ1-1 | TRBV6-5 | NA | TGTGCCAGCAGTTACGCCAGGAGGGAAGCTTTCTTT | CASSYARREAFF
once | 13 | TRBJ1-1 | TRBV7-9 | NA | TGTGCCAGCAGCTTATCCCCGGACCTTGAAGCTTTCTTT | CASSLSPDLEAFF
NA | 14 | TRBJ2-1 | TRBV7-9 | TRBD2 | TGTGCCAGCAGCTTACAGCGGGAGATCAATGAGCAGTTCTTC | CASSLQREINEQFF
NA | 12 | TRBJ2-2 | TRBV18 | NA | TGTGCCAGCTCACCTAAAACCGGGGAGCTGTTTTTT | CASSPKTGELFF
NA | 15 | TRBJ2-2 | TRBV11-2 | TRBD1 | TGTGCCAGCAGGCAAGGGACAGGGGGCCCCGGGGAGCTGTTTTTT | CASRQGTGGPGELFF
NA | 14 | TRBJ1-1 | TRBV11-2 | NA | TGTGCCAGCGCTCTGAGACAGCTGAACACTGAAGCTTTCTTT | CASALRQLNTEAFF
NA | 15 | TRBJ2-7 | TRBV6-5 | NA | TGTGCCAGCAGTTACTCCGCAGGGTCGGCCTACGAGCAGTACTTC | CASSYSAGSAYEQYF
NA | 14 | TRBJ2-1 | TRBV27 | TRBD2 | TGTGCCAGCAGTCTTAGCGGGGCCTACAATGAGCAGTTCTTC | CASSLSGAYNEQFF
NA | 17 | TRBJ2-1 | TRBV4-3 | NA | TGCGCCAGCAGCCAAGATGGGGGTGCGACCTCCTACAATGAGCAGTTCTTC | CASSQDGGATSYNEQFF
once | 16 | TRBJ2-1 | TRBV11-2 | TRBD2 | TGTGCCAGCAGCCCCACTAGCGGGAGGACAGACAATGAGCAGTTCTTC | CASSPTSGRTDNEQFF
once | 13 | TRBJ2-7 | TRBV10-2 | NA | TGCGCCAGCAGTCCAGGGGTCCCCTACGAGCAGTACTTC | CASSPGVPYEQYF
once | 14 | TRBJ2-5 | TRBV19 | NA | TGTGCCAGTAGTATGGAGGGGGGCCAAGAGACCCAGTACTTC | CASSMEGGQETQYF
NA | 16 | TRBJ2-3 | TRBV6-5 | NA | TGTGCCAGCAGTTACTCTGAGGGATGGAGCACAGATACGCAGTATTTT | CASSYSEGWSTDTQYF
NA | 14 | TRBJ2-7 | TRBV6-1 | NA | TGTGCCAGCAGTGAATACGGGGGTCCCTACGAGCAGTACTTC | CASSEYGGPYEQYF
once | 16 | TRBJ2-2 | TRBV29-1 | NA | TGCAGCGTTGAACTGAAGCGGAGGGGGAACACCGGGGAGCTGTTTTTT | CSVELKRRGNTGELFF
NA | 15 | TRBJ1-2 | TRBV4-3 | NA | TGCGCCAGCAGCGTCCGGGACGGTAGTAACTATGGCTACACCTTC | CASSVRDGSNYGYTF
few | 12 | TRBJ1-2 | TRBV28 | NA | TGTGCCAGCAGGTCAGGGTACTATGGCTACACCTTC | CASRSGYYGYTF
NA | 16 | TRBJ2-3 | TRBV30 | TRBD2 | TGTGCCTGGGAGGGGGGTCTAGCGGGATTACGAGATACGCAGTATTTT | CAWEGGLAGLRDTQYF
NA | 11 | TRBJ1-2 | TRBV7-9 | NA | TGTGCCAGCAGTCAAGACTATGGCTACACCTTC | CASSQDYGYTF
NA | 13 | TRBJ2-7 | TRBV2 | NA | TGTGCCAGCAGTGAATATCGATCCTACGAGCAGTACTTC | CASSEYRSYEQYF
NA | 12 | TRBJ1-2 | TRBV30 | NA | TGTGCCTGGAGTCCACCAGGGGAGGGCTACACCTTC | CAWSPPGEGYTF
NA | 16 | TRBJ1-1 | TRBV4-1 | NA | TGCGCCAGCAGCCAAGATCGGACCGCACCGGACACTGAAGCTTTCTTT | CASSQDRTAPDTEAFF
NA | 15 | TRBJ1-1 | TRBV5-1 | TRBD1 | TGCGCCAGCAGCTTGGCTGACAGGGAATTCGGTGAAGCTTTCTTT | CASSLADREFGEAFF
NA | 17 | TRBJ2-2 | TRBV5-6 | TRBD2 | TGTGCCAGCACCCCCTGGGGACTAGCGGGAGACACCGGGGAGCTGTTTTTT | CASTPWGLAGDTGELFF
NA | 16 | TRBJ2-5 | TRBV13 | TRBD1 | TGTGCCAGCAGCCAATGGGACAGGGCGTACCAAGAGACCCAGTACTTC | CASSQWDRAYQETQYF
NA | 17 | TRBJ2-1 | TRBV27 | TRBD2 | TGTGCCAGCAGTTTAAGGGGACTAGCGGGTTTATACAATGAGCAGTTCTTC | CASSLRGLAGLYNEQFF
NA | 17 | TRBJ2-1 | TRBV27 | NA | TGTGCCACCACTCTAACGGGGCCCGTGAGCTCCTACAATGAGCAGTTCTTC | CATTLTGPVSSYNEQFF
NA | 16 | TRBJ1-1 | TRBV2 | TRBD1 | TGTGTCACAGGTCACCCGACAGGGCGGGAGAACACTGAAGCTTTCTTT | CVTGHPTGRENTEAFF
NA | 14 | TRBJ2-5 | TRBV18 | NA | TGTGCCAGCTCACCGGAGGAGGGCCAAGAGACCCAGTACTTC | CASSPEEGQETQYF
NA | 14 | TRBJ1-2 | TRBV7-9 | NA | TGTGCCAGCAGCTTAGCAGGTGGACTTTATGGCTACACCTTC | CASSLAGGLYGYTF
NA | 19 | TRBJ2-1 | TRBV2 | TRBD2 | TGTGCCAGCAGTGGACCGGGACTAGCTAACCCCAGCCTCTACAATGAGCAGTTCTTC | CASSGPGLANPSLYNEQFF
NA | 12 | TRBJ2-3 | TRBV4-1 | NA | TGCGCCAGCAGCCCAGGGACCCGTACGCAGTATTTT | CASSPGTRTQYF
NA | 14 | TRBJ1-1 | TRBV19 | NA | TGTGCCAGTAGTATAGCTGAGGTATCCACTGAAGCTTTCTTT | CASSIAEVSTEAFF
NA | 14 | TRBJ2-3 | TRBV13 | NA | TGTGCCAGCAGCTTGGACACCCACACAGATACGCAGTATTTT | CASSLDTHTDTQYF
NA | 16 | TRBJ2-2 | TRBV4-3 | NA | TGCGCCAGCAGCCAAGTGGCCAGGGGTATTGGCGGGGAGCTGTTTTTT | CASSQVARGIGGELFF
NA | 17 | TRBJ1-6 | TRBV5-5 | TRBD1 | TGTGCCAGCAGCTTGAAGGACAGGGGGCTGGATAATTCACCCCTCCACTTT | CASSLKDRGLDNSPLHF
NA | 14 | TRBJ2-2 | TRBV7-9 | TRBD2 | TGTGCCAGCAGCCCCCCGGGACTAGCGAGGGAGCTGTTTTTT | CASSPPGLARELFF
NA | 12 | TRBJ2-7 | TRBV30 | NA | TGTGCCTGGAGGGGGGAGGCCTACGAGCAGTACTTC | CAWRGEAYEQYF
NA | 16 | TRBJ2-7 | TRBV5-6 | TRBD2 | TGTGCCAGCAGCCGGGGACTAGCGGGAGGGTTCCACGAGCAGTACTTC | CASSRGLAGGFHEQYF
NA | 21 | TRBJ2-1 | TRBV4-3 | NA | TGCGCCAGCAGCCAAGAGGGGGTACGGGAAAGACTAGGTCCGTCCTACAATGAGCAGTTCTTC | CASSQEGVRERLGPSYNEQFF
NA | 16 | TRBJ1-1 | TRBV2 | NA | TGTGCCAGCAGTGAGGGGGGGCGGAGAATGAACACTGAAGCTTTCTTT | CASSEGGRRMNTEAFF
NA | 16 | TRBJ2-3 | TRBV5-1 | NA | TGCGCCAGCAGCTCCCAGGGGAGCGGTGGCACAGATACGCAGTATTTT | CASSSQGSGGTDTQYF